This T cell receptor (beta chain) was profiled in a study of blood T cell repertoires in COVID-19. Participants reported their clinical history, and cohort assignment relied on those reports. Here immunoSEQ multiplex PCR was the method, and the copy in TCRdb shows in-frame clones only, minus some. The data hold fewer than 200,000 clones, with roughly 83% observed a single time. V was trimmed by 1 base and J by 3 bases, leaving 10 bases between them. Per germline, CDR1 LNHDA and CDR2 SQIVND (reference sequence). The CDR3 is made up of 15 amino acids. This clone was seen only a few times. The sample comprised PBMCs or T cells enriched from blood (not recorded which). The source is a woman aged 45 to 65 who had recovered from COVID-19. The chain carries TRBV19 and TRBJ1-5, with D possibly being TRBD1 (5 bases). CDR3 sequence: CASSIGGNINQPQHF. In DNA form, the CDR3 reads TGTGCCAGTAGTATAGGGGGCAACATCAATCAGCCCCAGCATTTT.